This TCR beta chain was observed in a study of blood T cell repertoires in COVID-19. For the study at large: Samples representing acute and convalescent COVID-19 were sourced from the United States, Italy and Spain. In each case, the material was cDNA or gDNA derived from T cells, B-cell-depleted T cells, or PBMCs.

This clone was detected only once. CDR3 length: 14 residues. Germline CDR1 is LNHDA and CDR2 is SQIVND (reference sequence). V was cut by 3 bases and J by 3 bases, with 9 bases left in between. In the authors' workflow: Amplification from reference gene primers served as the basis for estimated nucleated cell counts. Profiled with immunoSEQ multiplex PCR; TCRdb holds only in-frame clones, not every one. V, J and clone size were drawn from that table, and D and trimming were deduced from the DNA. This sample has about 81,000 clones, with about 82% found just once. Source material: peripheral blood. The TCR comes from a human donor in a cohort sampled during active COVID-19. The chain is built from TRBV19 and TRBJ2-1; D unclear. The chain's CDR3 is CASSIVVFYNEQFF. The CDR3, as DNA: TGTGCCAGTAGTATCGTAGTATTCTACAATGAGCAGTTCTTC.